This entry lists 8 T cell receptor beta chains sequenced from one sample in a study of T cell responses to AZD1222 COVID-19 vaccine. Assay: immunoSEQ multiplex PCR; the TCRdb copy retains only in-frame clones and omits some. The table lists about 130,000 clones, around 84% of them singletons, with around 12% in the top ten. The input for sequencing was peripheral blood, taken on day 0 of AZD1222 vaccination. Receptor source: an adult in good health.

The gene calls are TRBV5-1 and TRBJ2-1; 12 nucleotides agree with TRBD2. The CDR3 has 15 residues. CDR1 is SGHRS and CDR2 is YFSETQ in the germline V gene. V lost 5 bases to trimming and J lost 5 bases; unmatched junction nucleotides: 5. CDR3 sequence reads: CASSRLAGADNEQFF. CDR3 DNA: TGCGCCAGCAGTCGACTAGCGGGGGCGGACAATGAGCAGTTCTTC.

The rearrangement uses TRBV19 and TRBJ2-7, with 9 bases lining up with TRBD1. Germline V gives CDR1 LNHDA, CDR2 SQIVND (reference sequence). V lost 6 bases to trimming and J lost 7 bases; unmatched junction nucleotides: 10. The CDR3 is made up of 14 amino acids. The CDR3 coding sequence is TGTGCCAGTAGACCCGGGGGACAGGGTGAAGAGCAGTACTTC. Amino acids: CASRPGGQGEEQYF.

The V call is TRBV5-1, the J call TRBJ2-3, with 10 bases aligning to TRBD2. Looked up from germline, CDR1 is SGHRS and CDR2 is YFSETQ. The trim removed 2 bases at V and 5 bases at J, leaving 5 bases unmatched. This CDR3 has 15 amino acids. This chain's CDR3 is CASSLAGGPIDTQYF. The CDR3 nucleotides read TGCGCCAGCAGCTTAGCGGGGGGGCCGATAGATACGCAGTATTTT.

V is TRBV9 and J is TRBJ2-7; the D call may be TRBD1 or TRBD2 (5 bases each). CDR1 is SGDLS, CDR2 YYNGEE, per germline. Trimming removed 0 bases from V and 2 bases from J, with 15 bases in between. This CDR3 is built from 16 residues. The CDR3 DNA is TGTGCCAGCAGCGTAGACCCCGGGACCGATCCCTACGAGCAGTACTTC. It codes for CASSVDPGTDPYEQYF.

J is TRBJ2-3 and V is TRBV7-7; 11 positions agree with TRBD1. The CDR3 is 16 amino acids. V shed 5 bases, J shed 9 bases, and the junction held 13 bases outside the gene matches. The germline CDR1 and CDR2 sequences are SSHAT and FNYEAQ (reference sequence). CDR3 loop: CASSPTGTGGRGTQYF. The CDR3 DNA sequence: TGTGCCAGCAGCCCTACCGGGACAGGGGGACGAGGAACGCAGTATTTT.

The chain has TRBV3-1 (or the pseudogene TRBV3-2) and TRBJ2-1, with D perhaps TRBD1 or TRBD2 (6 bases each). From germline, CDR1 is LGHDT and CDR2 YNNKEL (reference sequence). The CDR3 runs 18 residues. Trimming removed 4 bases at V and 3 bases at J, with 22 bases between. In DNA, the CDR3 is TGTGCCAGCAGCCCAGTAGCGTGGGGGCTAGCGAACTACAATGAGCAGTTCTTC. Protein: CASSPVAWGLANYNEQFF.

This clone has just one count. This chain uses TRBV5-1 with TRBJ2-2; 7 bases line up with TRBD2. V lost 4 bases to trimming and J lost 5 bases; unmatched junction nucleotides: 8. Germline lookup yields CDR1 SGHRS and CDR2 YFSETQ. The CDR3 is 15 residues long. The CDR3: CASSPPGGRTGELFF. CDR3 DNA: TGCGCCAGCAGCCCCCCGGGGGGACGGACCGGGGAGCTGTTTTTT.

This clone was detected only once. This chain connects TRBV19 to TRBJ1-1; 10 nucleotides align to TRBD1. The J segment lost 0 bases and the V segment lost 2 bases, leaving 3 bases of the junction unmatched. The CDR3 contains 16 residues. Germline V lookup: CDR1 LNHDA, CDR2 SQIVND (reference sequence). CDR3 in amino acids: CASSITGTGVNTEAFF. The CDR3 region has the DNA TGTGCCAGTAGTATAACCGGGACAGGGGTGAACACTGAAGCTTTCTTT.